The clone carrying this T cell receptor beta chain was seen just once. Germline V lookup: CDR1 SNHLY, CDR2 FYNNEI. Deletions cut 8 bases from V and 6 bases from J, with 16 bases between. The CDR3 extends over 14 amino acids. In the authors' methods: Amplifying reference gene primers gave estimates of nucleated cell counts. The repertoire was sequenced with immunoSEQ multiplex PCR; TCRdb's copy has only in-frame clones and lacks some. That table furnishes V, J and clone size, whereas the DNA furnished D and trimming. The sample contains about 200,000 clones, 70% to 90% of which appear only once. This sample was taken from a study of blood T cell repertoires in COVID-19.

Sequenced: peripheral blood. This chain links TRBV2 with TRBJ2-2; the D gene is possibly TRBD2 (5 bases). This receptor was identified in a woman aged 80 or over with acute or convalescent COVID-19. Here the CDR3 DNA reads TGTGCCAGCCACGGGGATCCCCCGCCCGGGGAGCTGTTTTTT. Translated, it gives CASHGDPPPGELFF.